These 3 T cell receptor beta chains originate from one sample sequenced in a study of T cell responses to AZD1222 COVID-19 vaccine. Data came from immunoSEQ multiplex PCR; TCRdb stores just in-frame clones and leaves some out. The sample gives roughly 150,000 clones, about 91% of which show up once; more than 1% is in the top ten. The sample here was peripheral blood, taken 28 days after the second AZD1222 dose. The receptors originated from an adult who received the AZD1222 COVID-19 vaccine.

This clone appeared once. The V and J genes are TRBV19 and TRBJ1-5; 10 bases line up with TRBD1. Per the germline V gene, CDR1 is LNHDA and CDR2 is SQIVND (reference sequence). V was clipped by 7 bases and J by 7 bases; unmatched bases: 4. The CDR3 spans 13 residues. Here the CDR3 reads CASKGQGYQPQHF. The CDR3 bases are TGTGCCAGTAAGGGACAGGGGTACCAGCCCCAGCATTTT. Full variable domain (missing parts from reference TRBV19 and TRBJ1-5): DGGITQSPKYLFRKEGQNVTLSCEQNLNHDAMYWYRQDPGQGLRLIYYSQIVNDFQKGDIAEGYSVSREKKESFPLTVTSAQKNPTAFYLCASKGQGYQPQHFGDGTRLSIL.

Only one count was recorded for this clone. The chain joins TRBV2 to TRBJ1-4, with a possible D match to TRBD1 (6 bases). The CDR3 covers 14 residues. Per germline, CDR1 SNHLY and CDR2 FYNNEI. Trimming cost V 11 bases and J 0 bases, with 13 bases left between them. In nucleotides, the CDR3 is TGTGCCGGGGGACAAGAAGCAACTAATGAAAAACTGTTTTTT. This gives the protein CAGGQEATNEKLFF.

Comments on this clone: Other nucleotide sequences from this sample produce the same CDR3. The rearrangement links TRBV12-3 or TRBV12-4 to TRBJ1-6; the D is unclear. V lost 3 bases and J lost 10, with 7 bases in between. The CDR3 is made up of 12 amino acids. CDR3 nucleotides: TGTGCCAGCAGTTTTGTGGGCTCACCCCTCCACTTT. This translates into CASSFVGSPLHF.